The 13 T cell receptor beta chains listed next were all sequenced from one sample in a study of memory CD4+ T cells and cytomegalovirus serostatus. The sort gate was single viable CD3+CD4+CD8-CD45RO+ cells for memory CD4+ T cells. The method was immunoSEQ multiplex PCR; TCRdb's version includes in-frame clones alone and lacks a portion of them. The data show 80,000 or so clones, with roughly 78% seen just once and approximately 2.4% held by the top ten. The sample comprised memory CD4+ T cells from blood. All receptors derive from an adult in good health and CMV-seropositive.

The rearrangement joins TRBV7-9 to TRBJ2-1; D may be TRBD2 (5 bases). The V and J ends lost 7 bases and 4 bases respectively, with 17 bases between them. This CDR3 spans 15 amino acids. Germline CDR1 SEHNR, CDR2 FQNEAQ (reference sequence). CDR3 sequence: CASIAIVLVYNEQFF. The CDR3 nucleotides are TGTGCCAGCATAGCGATCGTCTTGGTTTACAATGAGCAGTTCTTC.

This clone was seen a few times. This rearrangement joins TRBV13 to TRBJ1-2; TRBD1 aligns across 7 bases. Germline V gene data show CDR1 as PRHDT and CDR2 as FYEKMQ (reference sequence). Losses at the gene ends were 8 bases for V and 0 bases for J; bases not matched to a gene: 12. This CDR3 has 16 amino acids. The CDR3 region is CASSEQGPFSNYGYTF. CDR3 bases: TGTGCCAGCTCTGAACAGGGGCCCTTTTCTAACTATGGCTACACCTTC.

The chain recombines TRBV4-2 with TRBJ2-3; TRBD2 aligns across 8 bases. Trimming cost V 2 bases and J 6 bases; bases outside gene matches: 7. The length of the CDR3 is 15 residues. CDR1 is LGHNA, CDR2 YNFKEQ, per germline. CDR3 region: CASSQLLAAGDTQYF. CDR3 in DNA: TGTGCCAGCAGCCAACTACTAGCGGCCGGGGATACGCAGTATTTT.

The CDR3 region has the DNA TGCGCCAGCAGCTTGCTGCAGGGCGGAGGTGAAGCTTTCTTT. Translating it yields CASSLLQGGGEAFF. The rearrangement links TRBV5-1 to TRBJ1-1, with D possibly being TRBD1 (5 bases). The CDR3 sequence is 14 residues long. CDR1 is SGHRS, CDR2 YFSETQ, per germline. The V and J ends lost 1 base and 7 bases respectively, with 14 bases between them.

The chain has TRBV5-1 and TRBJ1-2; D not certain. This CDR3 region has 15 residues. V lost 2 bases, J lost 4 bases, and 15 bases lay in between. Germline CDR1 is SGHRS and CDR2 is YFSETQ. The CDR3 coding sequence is TGCGCCAGCAGCTTAGGACCGACTTCGCTCTATGGCTACACCTTC. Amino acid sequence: CASSLGPTSLYGYTF.

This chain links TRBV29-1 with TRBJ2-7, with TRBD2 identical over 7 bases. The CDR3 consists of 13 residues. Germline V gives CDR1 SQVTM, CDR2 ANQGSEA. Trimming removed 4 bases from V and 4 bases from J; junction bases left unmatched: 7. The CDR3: CSVASRGGYEQYF. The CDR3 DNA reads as TGCAGCGTTGCTAGCCGCGGGGGATACGAGCAGTACTTC.

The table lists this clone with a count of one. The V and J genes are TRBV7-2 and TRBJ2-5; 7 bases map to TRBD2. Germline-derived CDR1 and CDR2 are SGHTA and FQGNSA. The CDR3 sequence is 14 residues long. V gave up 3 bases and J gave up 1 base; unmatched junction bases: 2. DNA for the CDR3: TGTGCCAGCAGCTTTGGGGGGGTCCAAGAGACCCAGTACTTC. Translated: CASSFGGVQETQYF.

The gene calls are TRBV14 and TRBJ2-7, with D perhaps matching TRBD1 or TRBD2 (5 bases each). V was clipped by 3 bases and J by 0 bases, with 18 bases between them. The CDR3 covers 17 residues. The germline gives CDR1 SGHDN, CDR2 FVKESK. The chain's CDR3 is CASSHERGSGSSYEQYF. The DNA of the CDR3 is TGTGCCAGCAGCCACGAACGCGGATCAGGGAGCTCCTACGAGCAGTACTTC.

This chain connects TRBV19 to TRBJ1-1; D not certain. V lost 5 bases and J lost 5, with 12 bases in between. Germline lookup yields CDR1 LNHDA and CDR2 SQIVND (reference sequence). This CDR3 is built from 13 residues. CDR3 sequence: CASSALPGTEAFF. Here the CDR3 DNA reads TGTGCCAGTAGTGCCCTACCCGGGACTGAAGCTTTCTTT.

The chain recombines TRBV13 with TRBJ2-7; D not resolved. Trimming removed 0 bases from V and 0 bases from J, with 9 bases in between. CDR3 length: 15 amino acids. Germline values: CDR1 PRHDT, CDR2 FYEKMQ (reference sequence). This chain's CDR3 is CASSLGSRSSYEQYF. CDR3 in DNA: TGTGCCAGCAGCTTAGGCTCCCGAAGCTCCTACGAGCAGTACTTC.

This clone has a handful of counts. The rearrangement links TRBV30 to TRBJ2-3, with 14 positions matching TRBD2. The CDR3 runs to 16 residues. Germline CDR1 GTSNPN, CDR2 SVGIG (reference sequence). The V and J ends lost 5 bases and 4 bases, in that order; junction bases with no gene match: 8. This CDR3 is CAWGMLTSGGADTQYF. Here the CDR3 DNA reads TGTGCCTGGGGGATGTTGACTAGCGGGGGGGCAGATACGCAGTATTTT.

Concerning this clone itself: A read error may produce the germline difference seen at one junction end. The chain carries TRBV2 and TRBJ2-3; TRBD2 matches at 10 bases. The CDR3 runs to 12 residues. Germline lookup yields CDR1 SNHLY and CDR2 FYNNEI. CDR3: CASSRGGLAVYF. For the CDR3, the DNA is TGTGCCAGCAGCCGGGGAGGACTAGCGGTCTACTTT.

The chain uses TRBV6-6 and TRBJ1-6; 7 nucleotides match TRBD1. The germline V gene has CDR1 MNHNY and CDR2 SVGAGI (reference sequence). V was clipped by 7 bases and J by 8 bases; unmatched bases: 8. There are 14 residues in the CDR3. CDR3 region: CASNKGTAYSPLHF. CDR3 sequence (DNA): TGTGCCAGCAATAAAGGGACAGCCTATTCACCCCTCCACTTT.